This T cell receptor (beta chain) is drawn from a study of cytomegalovirus exposure and HLA in healthy donors. Study observations and caveats: According to an earlier analysis, most TCR beta V segments yielded productive rearrangements about 90% or about 30% of the time.

CDR1 is SNHLY, CDR2 FYNNEI, per germline. The CDR3 is 14 residues long. V lost 5 bases, J lost 0 bases, and 9 bases lay in between. Turning to this clone: Its specificity is unknown.

Primers for the PCR totalled 60 Vbeta and 13 Jbeta. Profiled with immunoSEQ multiplex PCR; TCRdb holds only in-frame clones, not every one. The sample shows 140,000 or so clones, approximately 80% of them seen only once. The sequence was obtained from a woman in her thirties or forties in good health and CMV-seropositive. The rearrangement joins TRBV2 to TRBJ2-3; D not certain. Sequencing input: PBMCs. Here the CDR3 DNA reads TGTGCCAGCAGTTTCGGAGCGAGCACAGATACGCAGTATTTT. Translating it yields CASSFGASTDTQYF.